The 18 T cell receptor beta chains in this list originate from one sample, sequenced in a study of control samples from healthy donors and cancer patients. Here immunoSEQ multiplex PCR was the method, and the copy in TCRdb shows in-frame clones only, minus some. The repertoire includes about 160,000 clones, 90% to 95% of them detected once, and 7.5% to 8.5% sits in the top ten. Input material: blood. These receptor sequences come from a woman aged 40 to 50 in good health.

This rearrangement joins TRBV6-2 or TRBV6-3 to TRBJ1-4, with D perhaps TRBD1 (5 bases). In germline, CDR1 is MNHEY, CDR2 SVGEGT. CDR3 size: 13 residues. The germline V and J ends were trimmed by 6 bases and 7 bases, with 12 bases remaining between them. CDR3 DNA: TGTGCCAGCAGCCCCGGGGGACTTGAAAAACTGTTTTTT. Protein product: CASSPGGLEKLFF.

The chain has TRBV6-2 or TRBV6-3 and TRBJ1-1; possible D gene TRBD1, 5 bases. The CDR3 is 14 residues long. CDR1 and CDR2 from the germline V gene are MNHEY and SVGEGT. Trimming pared 1 base from V and 8 bases from J, leaving 14 bases between. This chain's CDR3 is CASSYLDGGNEAFF. In DNA, the CDR3 is TGTGCCAGCAGTTACTTAGACGGGGGAAACGAAGCTTTCTTT.

This chain connects TRBV30 to TRBJ2-2, with D unresolved. V was pared by 2 bases and J by 3 bases, with 10 bases between. Looked up from germline, CDR1 is GTSNPN and CDR2 is SVGIG (reference sequence). This CDR3 region has 14 residues. The CDR3 spells CAWSTVRYTGELFF. For the CDR3, the DNA is TGTGCCTGGAGTACAGTCAGGTACACCGGGGAGCTGTTTTTT. The full variable domain, in which reference TRBV30 and TRBJ2-2 provide the parts outside the CDR3, is SQTIHQWPATLVQPVGSPLSLECTVEGTSNPNLYWYRQAAGRGLQLLFYSVGIGQISSEVPQNLSASRPQDRQFILSSKKLLLSDSGFYLCAWSTVRYTGELFFGEGSRLTVL.

CDR3 amino acids: CSAPGLSGLFF. CDR3 nucleotide sequence: TGCAGTGCTCCCGGGCTTTCAGGGCTGTTTTTT. The gene calls are TRBV20-1 and TRBJ1-4; possibly TRBD1 for D (5 bases). Germline CDR1 DFQATT, CDR2 SNEGSKA (reference sequence). Trimming left V 5 bases short and J 14 bases short, with 15 bases between. The CDR3 is 11 amino acids.

The chain recombines TRBV15 with TRBJ1-2; D gene ambiguous. The CDR3 sequence is 15 residues long. V lost 5 bases and J lost 8, with 21 bases in between. Germline-derived CDR1 and CDR2 are LNHNV and YYDKDF (reference sequence). CDR3 sequence reads: CATSVDLTFRKGYTF. For the CDR3, the DNA is TGTGCCACCAGCGTCGATTTGACCTTCCGGAAAGGCTACACCTTC.

The chain recombines TRBV4-1 with TRBJ2-1, with TRBD2 as a possible D gene (5 bases). This CDR3 spans 14 amino acids. V lost 3 bases to trimming and J lost 4 bases, with 10 bases between them. From germline, CDR1 is MGHRA and CDR2 YSYEKL. CDR3 amino acids: CASSHPTGYNEQFF. CDR3 nucleotide sequence: TGCGCCAGCAGCCACCCGACGGGATACAATGAGCAGTTCTTC.

The chain joins TRBV7-2 to TRBJ2-3; a possible D gene is TRBD2 (5 bases). Trimming removed 6 bases from V and 1 base from J, with 8 bases in between. The CDR3 extends over 13 amino acids. Germline CDR1 and CDR2: SGHTA and FQGNSA. CDR3 region: CASRPGGTDTQYF. CDR3 bases: TGTGCCAGCAGGCCCGGGGGCACAGATACGCAGTATTTT.

In this sample, this clone turned up once. The V call is TRBV19, the J call TRBJ2-3, with 8 bases matching TRBD1. V dropped 1 base and J dropped 3; count of bases not matched to a gene: 3. In germline, CDR1 is LNHDA, CDR2 SQIVND (reference sequence). CDR3 length: 15 amino acids. This CDR3 reads CASSIGTGWTDTQYF. Here the CDR3 DNA reads TGTGCCAGTAGTATAGGGACAGGGTGGACAGATACGCAGTATTTT.

The V and J genes are TRBV9 and TRBJ2-7, with unresolved D. This CDR3 has 14 residues. Trimming removed 0 bases from V and 5 bases from J, with 12 bases in between. Germline lookup yields CDR1 SGDLS and CDR2 YYNGEE. The chain's CDR3 is CASSVDFGLDEQYF. CDR3 in DNA: TGTGCCAGCAGCGTAGATTTCGGGTTAGACGAGCAGTACTTC.

The CDR3 region is CATSAVDRGGSGANVLTF. DNA for the CDR3: TGTGCCACCAGTGCTGTGGACAGGGGCGGCTCTGGGGCCAACGTCCTGACTTTC. The V gene is TRBV24-1, the J gene TRBJ2-6; 9 bases are shared with TRBD1. Germline V lookup: CDR1 KGHDR, CDR2 SFDVKD. This CDR3 is built from 18 residues. The V segment lost 5 bases and the J segment 0 bases; nucleotides outside the gene matches: 7.

The chain joins TRBV15 to TRBJ1-5; 9 bases agree with TRBD1. This CDR3 is 20 amino acids long. V gave up 3 bases and J gave up 4 bases; unmatched junction bases: 19. Looked up from germline, CDR1 is LNHNV and CDR2 is YYDKDF (reference sequence). CDR3 in amino acids: CATSRETLLGQGIRNQPQHF. CDR3 DNA: TGTGCCACCAGCAGGGAAACCCTTCTGGGACAGGGAATAAGAAATCAGCCCCAGCATTTT.

The chain links TRBV3-1 (or the pseudogene TRBV3-2) to TRBJ1-2; weak D call: TRBD1 (5 bases). V dropped 2 bases and J dropped 8 bases, with 18 bases sitting between them. The CDR3 has 15 amino acids. The germline CDR1 and CDR2 sequences are LGHDT and YNNKEL (reference sequence). CDR3 region: CASSQPNGGVGGYTF. The CDR3, as DNA: TGTGCCAGCAGCCAACCCAACGGGGGAGTGGGCGGCTACACCTTC.

The chain joins TRBV12-3 or TRBV12-4 to TRBJ2-2; D gene unclear. CDR3 length: 11 residues. V gave up 6 bases and J gave up 6 bases, with 5 bases separating them. CDR3 coding DNA: TGTGCCAGCAGCCCTCCCGGGGAGCTGTTTTTT. This gives the protein CASSPPGELFF.

The chain uses TRBV20-1 and TRBJ1-6; D is perhaps TRBD1 (5 bases). The CDR3 is 15 amino acids. Trimming cost V 3 bases and J 7 bases, with 16 bases left between them. The V gene's germline CDR1 is DFQATT and CDR2 SNEGSKA (reference sequence). CDR3 in amino acids: CSASSPQQGNSPLHF. CDR3 nucleotides: TGCAGTGCTAGTTCGCCGCAGCAGGGCAATTCACCCCTCCACTTT.

The V call is TRBV11-2, the J call TRBJ2-3; the D is unclear. V shed 7 bases and J shed 4 bases, with 9 bases lying between them. This CDR3 comprises 12 residues. Germline V gene sequence: CDR1 SGHAT, CDR2 FQNNGV. The chain's CDR3 is CASNQYADTQYF. CDR3 nucleotide sequence: TGTGCCAGCAATCAGTACGCAGATACGCAGTATTTT.

The rearrangement uses TRBV18 and TRBJ2-7, with a tentative D call TRBD2 (6 bases). V was shortened by 4 bases and J by 5 bases, with 6 bases between the two germline ends. This CDR3 contains 11 residues. Germline loops: CDR1 KGHSH, CDR2 LQKENI. CDR3 sequence reads: CASSRGDEQYF. The CDR3 region has the DNA TGTGCCAGCTCACGGGGGGACGAGCAGTACTTC. The variable domain in full, with the rest retrieved from reference TRBV18 and TRBJ2-7, is NAGVMQNPRHLVRRRGQEARLRCSPMKGHSHVYWYRQLPEEGLKFMVYLQKENIIDESGMPKERFSAEFPKEGPSILRIQQVVRGDSAAYFCASSRGDEQYFGPGTRLTVT.

About this clone: One end of the junction fails to match germline, which may point to a read error. The CDR3 here is CASSFLSIF. The CDR3 DNA reads as TGTGCCAGCAGCTTTTTGTCTATCTTC. The chain has TRBV5-8 and TRBJ1-2; no definite D call. Germline CDR1 is SGHTS and CDR2 is YDEGEE. The CDR3 has 9 amino acids.

The V call is TRBV2, the J call TRBJ1-2; no firm D call. V lost 0 bases to trimming and J lost 5 bases, with 7 bases between them. CDR1 and CDR2 from the germline V gene are SNHLY and FYNNEI. This CDR3 contains 13 residues. The CDR3 loop reads CASSEAQSYGYTF. The CDR3 DNA reads as TGTGCCAGCAGTGAAGCGCAGAGTTATGGCTACACCTTC.